This T cell receptor beta chain was recovered during a study of T cell responses to AZD1222 COVID-19 vaccine. Study conclusions and caveats: With two AZD1222 doses given, Spike-specific TCR breadth and depth both rose.

Concerning this clone: Its target is not known.

Assay: immunoSEQ multiplex PCR; the TCRdb copy retains only in-frame clones and omits some. Among 100,000 or so clones listed, about 87% were seen once. The sequence was obtained from an adult who received the AZD1222 COVID-19 vaccine. This specimen consisted of peripheral blood, obtained 28 days after the second AZD1222 dose.

CDR3 in DNA: TGCGCCAGCAGCTTGGATTGGGGGGATATGACCGGGGAGCTGTTTTTT. Residues: CASSLDWGDMTGELFF. V gene TRBV5-1 combines with J gene TRBJ2-2, with D perhaps TRBD2 (6 bases). The germline V gene encodes CDR1 SGHRS and CDR2 YFSETQ. Between the trimmed V and J ends, which lost 0 bases and 5 bases, there was a span of 14 bases. This CDR3 is 16 amino acids long.